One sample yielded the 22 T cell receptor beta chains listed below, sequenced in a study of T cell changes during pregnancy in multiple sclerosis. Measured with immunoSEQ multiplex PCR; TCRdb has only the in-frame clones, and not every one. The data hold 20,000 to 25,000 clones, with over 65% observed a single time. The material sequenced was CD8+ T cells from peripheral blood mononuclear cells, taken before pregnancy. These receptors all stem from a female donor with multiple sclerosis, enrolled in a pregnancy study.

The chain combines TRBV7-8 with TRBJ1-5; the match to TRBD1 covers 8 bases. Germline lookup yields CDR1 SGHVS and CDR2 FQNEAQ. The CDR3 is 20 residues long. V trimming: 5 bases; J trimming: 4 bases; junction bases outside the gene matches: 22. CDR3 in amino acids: CASSPREATGERGVNQPQHF. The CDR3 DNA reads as TGTGCCAGCAGCCCGAGAGAGGCGACAGGGGAGCGGGGGGTAAATCAGCCCCAGCATTTT. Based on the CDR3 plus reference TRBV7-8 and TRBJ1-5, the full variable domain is GAGVSQSPRYKVAKRGQDVALRCDPISGHVSLFWYQQALGQGPEFLTYFQNEAQLDKSGLPSDRFFAERPEGSVSTLKIQRTQQEDSAVYLCASSPREATGERGVNQPQHFGDGTRLSIL.

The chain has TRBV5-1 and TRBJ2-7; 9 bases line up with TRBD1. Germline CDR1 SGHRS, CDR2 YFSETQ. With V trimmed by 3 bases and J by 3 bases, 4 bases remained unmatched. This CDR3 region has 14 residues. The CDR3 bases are TGCGCCAGCAGCTCAGGACAGGGGATCTACGAGCAGTACTTC. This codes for CASSSGQGIYEQYF.

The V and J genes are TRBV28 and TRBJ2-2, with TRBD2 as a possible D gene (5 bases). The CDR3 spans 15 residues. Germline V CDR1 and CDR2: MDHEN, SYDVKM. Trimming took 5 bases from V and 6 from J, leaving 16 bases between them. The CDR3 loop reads CASSKVALKAGELFF. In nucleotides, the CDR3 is TGTGCCAGCAGTAAGGTAGCGTTAAAGGCCGGGGAGCTGTTTTTT.

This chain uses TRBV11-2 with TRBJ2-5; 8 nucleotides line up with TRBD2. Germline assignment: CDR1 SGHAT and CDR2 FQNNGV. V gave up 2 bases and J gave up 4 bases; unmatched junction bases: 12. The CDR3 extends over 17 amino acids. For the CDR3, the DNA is TGTGCCAGCAGCTTATGGGGGGGAGCGGGAGAGGGAGAGACCCAGTACTTC. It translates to CASSLWGGAGEGETQYF. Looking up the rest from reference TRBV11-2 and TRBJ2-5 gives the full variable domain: EAGVAQSPRYKIIEKRQSVAFWCNPISGHATLYWYQQILGQGPKLLIQFQNNGVVDDSQLPKDRFSAERLKGVDSTLKIQPAKLEDSAVYLCASSLWGGAGEGETQYFGPGTRLLVL.

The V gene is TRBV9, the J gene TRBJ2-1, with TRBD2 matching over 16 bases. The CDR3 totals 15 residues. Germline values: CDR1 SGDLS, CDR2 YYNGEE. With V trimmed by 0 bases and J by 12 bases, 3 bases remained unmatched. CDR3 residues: CASSVAGLAGGPQFF. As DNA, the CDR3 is TGTGCCAGCAGCGTAGCGGGACTAGCGGGAGGGCCGCAGTTCTTC. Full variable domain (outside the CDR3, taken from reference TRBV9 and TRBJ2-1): DSGVTQTPKHLITATGQRVTLRCSPRSGDLSVYWYQQSLDQGLQFLIQYYNGEERAKGNILERFSAQQFPDLHSELNLSSLELGDSALYFCASSVAGLAGGPQFFGPGTRLTVL.

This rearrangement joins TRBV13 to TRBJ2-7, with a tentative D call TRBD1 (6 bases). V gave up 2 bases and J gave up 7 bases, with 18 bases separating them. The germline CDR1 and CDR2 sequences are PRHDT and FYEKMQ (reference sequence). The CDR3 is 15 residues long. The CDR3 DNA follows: TGTGCCAGCAGCTTAATCAAGGGGGTGTTTTGGGAGCAGTACTTC. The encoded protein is CASSLIKGVFWEQYF.

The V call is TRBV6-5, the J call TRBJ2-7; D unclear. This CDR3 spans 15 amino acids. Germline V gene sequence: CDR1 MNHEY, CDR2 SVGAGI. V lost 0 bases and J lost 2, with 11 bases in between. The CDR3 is CASSYSSPVPYEQYF. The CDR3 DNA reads TGTGCCAGCAGTTACTCCTCTCCCGTCCCCTACGAGCAGTACTTC.

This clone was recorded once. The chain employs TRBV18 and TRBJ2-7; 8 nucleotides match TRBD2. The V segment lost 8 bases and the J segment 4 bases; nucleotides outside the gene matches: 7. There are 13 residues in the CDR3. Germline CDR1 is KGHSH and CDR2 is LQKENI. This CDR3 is CASGREARYEQYF. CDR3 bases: TGTGCCAGCGGGCGGGAGGCCCGATACGAGCAGTACTTC.

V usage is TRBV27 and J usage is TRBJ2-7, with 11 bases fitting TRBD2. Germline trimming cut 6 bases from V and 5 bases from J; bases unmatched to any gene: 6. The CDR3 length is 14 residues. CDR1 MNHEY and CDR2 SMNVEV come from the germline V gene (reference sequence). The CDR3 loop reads CASRRLAGNHEQYF. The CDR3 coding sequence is TGTGCCAGCAGGCGACTAGCGGGAAACCACGAGCAGTACTTC.

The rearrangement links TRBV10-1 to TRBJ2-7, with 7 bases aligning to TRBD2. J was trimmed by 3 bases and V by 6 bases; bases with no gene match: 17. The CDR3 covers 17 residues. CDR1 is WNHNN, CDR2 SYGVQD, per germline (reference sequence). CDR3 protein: CASSEGGIGGSNYEQYF. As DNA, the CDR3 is TGCGCCAGCAGCGAGGGAGGGATCGGCGGGAGTAACTACGAGCAGTACTTC.

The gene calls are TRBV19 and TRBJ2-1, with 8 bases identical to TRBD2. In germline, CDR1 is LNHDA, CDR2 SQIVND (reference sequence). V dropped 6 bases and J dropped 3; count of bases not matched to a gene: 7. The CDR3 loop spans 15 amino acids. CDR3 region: CASSGTSAYYNEQFF. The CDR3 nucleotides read TGTGCCAGTAGCGGGACTAGTGCCTACTACAATGAGCAGTTCTTC.

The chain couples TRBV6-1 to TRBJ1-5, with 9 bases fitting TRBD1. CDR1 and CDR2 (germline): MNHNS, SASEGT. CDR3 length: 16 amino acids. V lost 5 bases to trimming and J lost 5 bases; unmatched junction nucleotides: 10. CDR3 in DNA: TGTGCCAGCAGTCAAGAGGCGGGACAGGGTTATCAGCCCCAGCATTTT. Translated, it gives CASSQEAGQGYQPQHF.

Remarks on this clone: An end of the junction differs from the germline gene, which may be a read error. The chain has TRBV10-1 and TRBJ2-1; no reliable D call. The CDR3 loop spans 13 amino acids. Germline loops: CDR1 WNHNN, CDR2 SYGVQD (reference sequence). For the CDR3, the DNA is TGCGCCAGCAGTGAATGGCGGTACAATGGGCAGTTCTTC. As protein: CASSEWRYNGQFF.

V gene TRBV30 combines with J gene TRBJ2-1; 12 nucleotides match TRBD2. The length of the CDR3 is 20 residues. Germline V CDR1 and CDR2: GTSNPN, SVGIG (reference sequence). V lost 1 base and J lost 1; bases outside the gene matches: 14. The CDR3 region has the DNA TGTGCCTGGAGTGGGGTGTCGGCTAGCGGGAGGGCCCTGTCCTACAATGAGCAGTTCTTC. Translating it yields CAWSGVSASGRALSYNEQFF.

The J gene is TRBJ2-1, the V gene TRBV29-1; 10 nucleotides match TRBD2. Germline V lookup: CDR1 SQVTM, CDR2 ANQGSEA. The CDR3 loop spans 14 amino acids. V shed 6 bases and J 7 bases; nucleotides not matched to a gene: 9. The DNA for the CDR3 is TGCAGCGTGCTTACTAGCGGGACTCGTAATGAGCAGTTCTTC. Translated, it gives CSVLTSGTRNEQFF.

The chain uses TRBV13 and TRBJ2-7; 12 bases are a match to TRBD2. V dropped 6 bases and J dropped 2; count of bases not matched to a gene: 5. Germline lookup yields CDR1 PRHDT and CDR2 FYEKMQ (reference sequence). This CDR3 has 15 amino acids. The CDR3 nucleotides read TGTGCCAGCAGTCCCGGACTAGCGGGAACCTACGAGCAGTACTTC. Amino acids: CASSPGLAGTYEQYF.

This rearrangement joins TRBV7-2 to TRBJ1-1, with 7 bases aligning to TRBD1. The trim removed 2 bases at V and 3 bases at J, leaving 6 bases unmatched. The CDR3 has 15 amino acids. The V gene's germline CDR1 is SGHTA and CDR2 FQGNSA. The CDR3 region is CASSLLTGPHTEAFF. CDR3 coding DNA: TGTGCCAGCAGCTTACTGACAGGGCCACACACTGAAGCTTTCTTT.

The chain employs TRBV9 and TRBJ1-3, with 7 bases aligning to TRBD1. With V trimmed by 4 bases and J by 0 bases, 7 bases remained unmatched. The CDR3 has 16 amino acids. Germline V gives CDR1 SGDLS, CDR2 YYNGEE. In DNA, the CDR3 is TGTGCCAGCAGCACCGGGGACAGCTTCTCTGGAAACACCATATATTTT. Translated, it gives CASSTGDSFSGNTIYF.

The CDR3 nucleotides read TGTGCCAGCAGCGTAGGGACAGGAGACTCCACAGATACGCAGTATTTT. Translated: CASSVGTGDSTDTQYF. This chain links TRBV7-9 with TRBJ2-3; 8 bases line up with TRBD1. The CDR3 is 16 residues long. The V gene's germline CDR1 is SEHNR and CDR2 FQNEAQ (reference sequence). J was trimmed by 2 bases and V by 5 bases; bases with no gene match: 9.

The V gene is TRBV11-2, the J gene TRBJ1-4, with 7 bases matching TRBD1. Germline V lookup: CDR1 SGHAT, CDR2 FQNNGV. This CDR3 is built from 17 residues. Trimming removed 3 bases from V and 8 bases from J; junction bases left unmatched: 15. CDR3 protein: CASSLATVGGWEEKLFF. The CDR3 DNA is TGTGCCAGCAGCTTGGCTACAGTAGGGGGCTGGGAGGAAAAACTGTTTTTT.

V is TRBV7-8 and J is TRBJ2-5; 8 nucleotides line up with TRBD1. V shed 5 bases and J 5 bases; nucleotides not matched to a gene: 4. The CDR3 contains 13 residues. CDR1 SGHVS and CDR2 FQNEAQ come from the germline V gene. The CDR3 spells CASSLDRGETQYF. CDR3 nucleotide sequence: TGTGCCAGCAGCCTTGACAGGGGTGAGACCCAGTACTTC.

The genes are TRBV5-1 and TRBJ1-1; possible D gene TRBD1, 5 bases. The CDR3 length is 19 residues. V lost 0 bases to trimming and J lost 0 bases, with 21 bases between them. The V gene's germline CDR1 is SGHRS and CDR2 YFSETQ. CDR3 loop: CASSLEAWQGWALNTEAFF. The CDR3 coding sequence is TGCGCCAGCAGCTTGGAGGCTTGGCAGGGATGGGCCCTGAACACTGAAGCTTTCTTT.